The T cell receptor (beta chain) described here comes from a study of blood T cell repertoires in COVID-19. Recovered status applied to Cohort 3 donors who had two consecutive negative PCRs. It also applied to those with clearance or with symptom resolution. TCRdb keeps only in-frame clones here, not all; method: immunoSEQ multiplex PCR. The sample records about 400,000 clones, roughly nine tenths being singletons. CDR3 length: 20 amino acids. Per the germline V gene, CDR1 is SGHNT and CDR2 is YYREEE (reference sequence). J was trimmed by 5 bases and V by 4 bases; bases with no gene match: 22. The sequenced material came from PBMCs or T cells enriched from blood (not recorded which). The chain is built from TRBV5-4 and TRBJ2-5; 11 nucleotides align to TRBD2. The TCR comes from a young woman who had recovered from COVID-19. CDR3 loop: CASSRGRRLAGGGARETQYF. The CDR3 region has the DNA TGTGCCAGCAGCCGGGGAAGGAGGCTAGCGGGAGGAGGAGCTCGGGAGACCCAGTACTTC. The entire variable domain, with the rest obtained from reference TRBV5-4 and TRBJ2-5, is as follows: ETGVTQSPTHLIKTRGQQVTLRCSSQSGHNTVSWYQQALGQGPQFIFQYYREEENGRGNFPPRFSGLQFPNYSSELNVNALELDDSALYLCASSRGRRLAGGGARETQYFGPGTRLLVL.